This passage covers 2 T cell receptor beta chains from one sample sequenced in a study of cytomegalovirus exposure and HLA in healthy donors. The PCR had 60 Vbeta and 13 Jbeta primers. TCRdb keeps only in-frame clones here, not all; method: immunoSEQ multiplex PCR. The data contain around 110,000 clones, roughly 73% of them seen just once; the ten biggest clones take up around 0.9%. The sample comprised PBMCs. Receptors were obtained from a woman in her 30s in good health and CMV-seronegative.

The rearrangement links TRBV7-2 to TRBJ2-3; 10 positions match TRBD2. The CDR3 loop spans 16 amino acids. In germline, CDR1 is SGHTA, CDR2 FQGNSA. V lost 4 bases, J lost 0 bases, and 4 bases stayed unmatched. Here the CDR3 DNA reads TGTGCCAGCAGCTCATCTAGCGGGGGAAGCACAGATACGCAGTATTTT. As protein: CASSSSSGGSTDTQYF.

CDR3 nucleotide sequence: TGTGCCAGCAGTTTGGAGGGGTCGAACACTGAAGCTTTCTTT. The encoded protein is CASSLEGSNTEAFF. The chain joins TRBV6-5 to TRBJ1-1, with TRBD1 as a possible D gene (5 bases). The CDR3 contains 14 residues. The germline V gene encodes CDR1 MNHEY and CDR2 SVGAGI. V was pared by 4 bases and J by 1 base, with 10 bases between.